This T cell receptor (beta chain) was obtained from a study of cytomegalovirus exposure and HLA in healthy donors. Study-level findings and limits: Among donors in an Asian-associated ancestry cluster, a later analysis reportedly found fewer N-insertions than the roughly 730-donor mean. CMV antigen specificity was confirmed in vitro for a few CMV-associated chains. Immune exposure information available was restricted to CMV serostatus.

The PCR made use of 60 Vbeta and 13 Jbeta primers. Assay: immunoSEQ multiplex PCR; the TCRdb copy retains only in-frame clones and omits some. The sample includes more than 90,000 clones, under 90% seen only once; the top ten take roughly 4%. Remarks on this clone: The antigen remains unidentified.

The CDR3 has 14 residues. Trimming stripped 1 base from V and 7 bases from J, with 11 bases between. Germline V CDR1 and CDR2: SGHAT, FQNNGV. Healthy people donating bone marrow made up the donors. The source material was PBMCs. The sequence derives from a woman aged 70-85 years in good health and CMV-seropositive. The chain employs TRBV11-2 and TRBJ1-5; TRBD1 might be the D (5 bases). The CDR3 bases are TGTGCCAGCAGCTTAGGGCAGGGTGGGCAGCCCCAGCATTTT. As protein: CASSLGQGGQPQHF.